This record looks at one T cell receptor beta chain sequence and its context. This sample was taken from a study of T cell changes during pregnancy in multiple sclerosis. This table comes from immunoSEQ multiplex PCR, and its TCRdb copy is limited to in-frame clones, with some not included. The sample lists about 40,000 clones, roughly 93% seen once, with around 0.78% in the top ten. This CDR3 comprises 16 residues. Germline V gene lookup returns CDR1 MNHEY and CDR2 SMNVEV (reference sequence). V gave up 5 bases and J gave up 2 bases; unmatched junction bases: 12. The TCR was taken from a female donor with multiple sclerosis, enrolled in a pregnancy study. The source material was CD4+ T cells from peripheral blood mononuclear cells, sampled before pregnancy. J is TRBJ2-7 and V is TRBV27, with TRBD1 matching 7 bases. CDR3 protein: CASSPHPGTVPYEQYF. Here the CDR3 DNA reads TGTGCCAGCAGTCCCCATCCCGGGACAGTGCCCTACGAGCAGTACTTC.